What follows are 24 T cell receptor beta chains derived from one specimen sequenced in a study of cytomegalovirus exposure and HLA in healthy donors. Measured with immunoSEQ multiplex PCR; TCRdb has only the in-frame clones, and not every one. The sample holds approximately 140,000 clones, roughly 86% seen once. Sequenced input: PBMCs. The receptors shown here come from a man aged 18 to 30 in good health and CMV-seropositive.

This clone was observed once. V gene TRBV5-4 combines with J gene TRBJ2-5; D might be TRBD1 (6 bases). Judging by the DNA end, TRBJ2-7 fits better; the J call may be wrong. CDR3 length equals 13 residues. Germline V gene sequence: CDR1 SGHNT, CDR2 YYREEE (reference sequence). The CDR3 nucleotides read TGTGCCAGCAGCATACAGGGTGACTACGAGCAGTACTTC. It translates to CASSIQGDYEQYF.

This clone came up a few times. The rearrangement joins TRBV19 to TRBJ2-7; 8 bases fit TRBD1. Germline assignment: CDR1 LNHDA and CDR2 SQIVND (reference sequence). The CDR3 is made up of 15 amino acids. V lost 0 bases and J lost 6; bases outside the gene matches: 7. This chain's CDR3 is CASSIEWRQGSEQYF. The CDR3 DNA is TGTGCCAGTAGTATAGAGTGGAGACAGGGGAGCGAGCAGTACTTC.

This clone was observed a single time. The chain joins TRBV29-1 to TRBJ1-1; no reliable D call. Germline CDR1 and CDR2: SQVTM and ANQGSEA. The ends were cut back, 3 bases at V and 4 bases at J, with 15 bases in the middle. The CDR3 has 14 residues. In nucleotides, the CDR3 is TGCAGCGTTGAGACCAGGTTTAGTGCCACTGAAGCTTTCTTT. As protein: CSVETRFSATEAFF.

In nucleotides, the CDR3 is TGTGCCAGCAGTTCGGACTCTTCCCATAGGACCCAGTACTTC. Translating gives CASSSDSSHRTQYF. This rearrangement joins TRBV27 to TRBJ2-5, with D possibly being TRBD2 (5 bases). V was clipped by 4 bases and J by 7 bases, with 16 bases between them. CDR3 size: 14 residues. The germline CDR1 and CDR2 sequences are MNHEY and SMNVEV (reference sequence).

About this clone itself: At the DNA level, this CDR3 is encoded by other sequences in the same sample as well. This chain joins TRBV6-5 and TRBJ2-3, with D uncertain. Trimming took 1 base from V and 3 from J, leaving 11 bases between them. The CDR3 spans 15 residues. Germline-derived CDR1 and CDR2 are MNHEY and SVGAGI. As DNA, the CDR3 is TGTGCCAGCAGTTACTTTCGCTCGGGTACAGATACGCAGTATTTT. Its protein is CASSYFRSGTDTQYF.

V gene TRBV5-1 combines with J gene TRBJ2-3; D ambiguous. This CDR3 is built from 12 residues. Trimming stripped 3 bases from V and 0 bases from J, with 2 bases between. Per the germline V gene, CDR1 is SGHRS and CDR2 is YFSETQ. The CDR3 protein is CASSSSTDTQYF. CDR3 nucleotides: TGCGCCAGCAGCTCAAGCACAGATACGCAGTATTTT.

The CDR3 nucleotides read TGCAGCGTTAGACCCGGAGGTAACACTGAAGCTTTCTTT. This encodes CSVRPGGNTEAFF. The J gene is TRBJ1-1, the V gene TRBV29-1; D is unresolved. The CDR3 contains 13 residues. V was shortened by 5 bases and J by 2 bases, with 12 bases between the two germline ends. Germline-derived CDR1 and CDR2 are SQVTM and ANQGSEA.

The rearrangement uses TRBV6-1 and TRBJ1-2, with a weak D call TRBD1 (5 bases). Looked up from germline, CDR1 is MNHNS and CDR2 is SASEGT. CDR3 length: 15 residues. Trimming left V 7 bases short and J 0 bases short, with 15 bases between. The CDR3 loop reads CASTLGQVANYGYTF. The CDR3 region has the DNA TGTGCCAGCACCCTGGGGCAGGTCGCTAACTATGGCTACACCTTC.

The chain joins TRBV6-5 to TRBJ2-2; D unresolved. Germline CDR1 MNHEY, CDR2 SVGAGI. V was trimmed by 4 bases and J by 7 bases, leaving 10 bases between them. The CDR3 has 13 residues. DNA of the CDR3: TGTGCCAGCAGTTCCGGTGCCTTCGGGGAGCTGTTTTTT. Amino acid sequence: CASSSGAFGELFF.

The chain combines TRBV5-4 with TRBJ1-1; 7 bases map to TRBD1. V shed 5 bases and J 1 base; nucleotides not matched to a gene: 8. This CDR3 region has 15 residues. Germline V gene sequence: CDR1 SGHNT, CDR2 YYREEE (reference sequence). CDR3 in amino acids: CASSSPGQKNTEAFF. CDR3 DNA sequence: TGTGCCAGCAGTTCTCCGGGACAGAAGAACACTGAAGCTTTCTTT.

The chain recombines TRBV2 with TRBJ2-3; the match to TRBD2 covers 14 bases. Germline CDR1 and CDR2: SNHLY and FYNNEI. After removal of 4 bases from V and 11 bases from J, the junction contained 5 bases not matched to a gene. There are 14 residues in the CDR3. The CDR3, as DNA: TGTGCCAGCAGTGCTGGACTAGCGGGGGGACAGCAGTATTTT. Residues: CASSAGLAGGQQYF.

CDR3 bases: TGTGCCAGCAGTGCGGAGGACTACTACAATGAGCAGTTCTTC. Translation: CASSAEDYYNEQFF. This chain links TRBV2 with TRBJ2-1, with D perhaps matching TRBD2 (6 bases). The germline V gene has CDR1 SNHLY and CDR2 FYNNEI. V gave up 4 bases and J gave up 3 bases, with 10 bases separating them. The CDR3 spans 14 residues.

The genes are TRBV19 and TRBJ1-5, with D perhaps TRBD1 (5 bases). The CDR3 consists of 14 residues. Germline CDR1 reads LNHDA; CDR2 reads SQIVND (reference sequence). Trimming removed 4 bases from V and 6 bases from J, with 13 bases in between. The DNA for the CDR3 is TGTGCCAGTAGTAAAGGGGAGGGTCCTCAGCCCCAGCATTTT. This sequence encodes CASSKGEGPQPQHF.

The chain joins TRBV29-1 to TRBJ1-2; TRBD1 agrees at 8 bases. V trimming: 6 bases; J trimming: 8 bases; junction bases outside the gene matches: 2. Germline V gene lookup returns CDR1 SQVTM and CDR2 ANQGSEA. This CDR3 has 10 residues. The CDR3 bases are TGCAGCGTCTCAGGGGGCGGCTACACCTTC. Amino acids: CSVSGGGYTF. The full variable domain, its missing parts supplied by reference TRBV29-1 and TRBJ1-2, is SAVISQKPSRDICQRGTSLTIQCQVDSQVTMMFWYRQQPGQSLTLIATANQGSEATYESGFVIDKFPISRPNLTFSTLTVSNMSPEDSSIYLCSVSGGGYTFGSGTRLTVV.

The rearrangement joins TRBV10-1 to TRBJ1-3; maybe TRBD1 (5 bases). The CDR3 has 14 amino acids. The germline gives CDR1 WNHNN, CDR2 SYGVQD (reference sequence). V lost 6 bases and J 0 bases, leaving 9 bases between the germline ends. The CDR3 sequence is CASSRTLSGNTIYF. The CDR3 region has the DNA TGCGCCAGCAGCCGGACACTCTCTGGAAACACCATATATTTT.

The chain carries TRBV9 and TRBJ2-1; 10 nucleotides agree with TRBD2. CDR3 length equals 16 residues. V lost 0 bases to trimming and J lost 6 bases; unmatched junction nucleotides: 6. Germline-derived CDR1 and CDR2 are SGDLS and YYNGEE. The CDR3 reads CASSVVASGSSNEQFF. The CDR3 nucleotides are TGTGCCAGCAGCGTAGTAGCTAGCGGGAGTTCCAATGAGCAGTTCTTC.

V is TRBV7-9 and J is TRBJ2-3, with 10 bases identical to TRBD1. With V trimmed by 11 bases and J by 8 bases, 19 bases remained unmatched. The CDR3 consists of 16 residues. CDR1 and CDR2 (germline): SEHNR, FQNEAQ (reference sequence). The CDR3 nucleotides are TGTGCCGGTACCCGAACGACAGGGGGCCTCCCCGGTACGCAGTATTTT. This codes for CAGTRTTGGLPGTQYF.

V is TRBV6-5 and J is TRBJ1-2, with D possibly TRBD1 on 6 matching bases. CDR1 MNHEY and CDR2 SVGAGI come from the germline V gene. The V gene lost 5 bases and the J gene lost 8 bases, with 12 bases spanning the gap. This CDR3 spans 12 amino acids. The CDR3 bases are TGTGCCAGCAGTCGCGGGGGGGCAGGCTACACCTTC. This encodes CASSRGGAGYTF.

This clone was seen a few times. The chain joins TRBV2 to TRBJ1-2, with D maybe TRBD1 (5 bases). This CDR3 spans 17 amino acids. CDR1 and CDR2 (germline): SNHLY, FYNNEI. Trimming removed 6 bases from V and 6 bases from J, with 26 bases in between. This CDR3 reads CASRGGPPSIAYDGYTF. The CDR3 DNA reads TGTGCCAGCAGGGGGGGACCGCCGTCCATAGCGTATGATGGCTACACCTTC.

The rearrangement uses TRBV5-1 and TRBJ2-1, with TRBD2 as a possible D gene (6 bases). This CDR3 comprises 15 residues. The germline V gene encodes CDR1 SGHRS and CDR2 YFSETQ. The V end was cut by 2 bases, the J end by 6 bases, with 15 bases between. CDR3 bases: TGCGCCAGCAGCTTAGCGGGCCAGGACGTCAATGAGCAGTTCTTC. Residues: CASSLAGQDVNEQFF.

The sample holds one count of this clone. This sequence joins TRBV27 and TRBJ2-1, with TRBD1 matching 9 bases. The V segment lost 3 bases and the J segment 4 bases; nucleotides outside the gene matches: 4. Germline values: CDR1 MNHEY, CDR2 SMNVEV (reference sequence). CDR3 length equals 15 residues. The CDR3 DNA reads TGTGCCAGCAGTTTTCGGGACAGGGCGTACAATGAGCAGTTCTTC. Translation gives CASSFRDRAYNEQFF.

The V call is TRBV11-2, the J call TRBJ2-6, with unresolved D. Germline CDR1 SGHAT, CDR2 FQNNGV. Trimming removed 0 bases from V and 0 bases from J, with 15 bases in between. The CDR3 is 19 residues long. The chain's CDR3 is CASSLDMGRPLSGANVLTF. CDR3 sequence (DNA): TGTGCCAGCAGCTTAGATATGGGCAGACCCCTCTCTGGGGCCAACGTCCTGACTTTC.

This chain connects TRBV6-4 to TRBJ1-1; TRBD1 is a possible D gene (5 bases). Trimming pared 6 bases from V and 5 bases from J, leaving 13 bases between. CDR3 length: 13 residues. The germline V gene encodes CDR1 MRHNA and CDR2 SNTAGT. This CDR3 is CASREPGGTEAFF. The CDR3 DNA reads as TGTGCCAGCAGGGAGCCGGGGGGAACTGAAGCTTTCTTT.

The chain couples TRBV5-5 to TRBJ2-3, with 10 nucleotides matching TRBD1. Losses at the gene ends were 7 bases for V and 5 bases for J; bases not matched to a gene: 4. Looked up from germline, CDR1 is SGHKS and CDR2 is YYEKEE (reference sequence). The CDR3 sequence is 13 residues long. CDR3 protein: CASGTGVEDTQYF. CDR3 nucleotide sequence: TGTGCCAGCGGGACAGGGGTAGAAGATACGCAGTATTTT.